The rows below give T cell receptor beta chains drawn from one sample of a study of blood T cell repertoires in COVID-19. Only in-frame clones appear in the TCRdb table, and some are missing; sequencing was by immunoSEQ multiplex PCR. The sample carries some 250,000 clones, over 70% recorded once. Sequenced input: peripheral blood. The receptors derive from a woman aged 80 or older with acute or convalescent COVID-19. Both conserved end residues are part of each CDR3. Fields, in order: D gene, clone size, V gene, J gene, CDR3 DNA, CDR3 protein. D genes are given only for firm matches. Clone size appears in some rows only: once, few, many, or a class for an expanded clone.

d_call: NA; clone_size: NA; v_call: TRBV19; j_call: TRBJ2-2; cdr3_nt: TGTGCCAGTAGTATAATAACGGGGGACACCGGGGAGCTGTTTTTT; cdr3_aa: CASSIITGDTGELFF
d_call: NA; clone_size: NA; v_call: TRBV9; j_call: TRBJ1-2; cdr3_nt: TGTGCCAGCAGCCTTGACAGCTCTCCTAGGTATGGCTACACCTTC; cdr3_aa: CASSLDSSPRYGYTF
d_call: TRBD2; clone_size: NA; v_call: TRBV5-1; j_call: TRBJ2-3; cdr3_nt: TGCGCCAGCAGCTTGGAGTCGGGGGGGCAGTATTTT; cdr3_aa: CASSLESGGQYF
d_call: NA; clone_size: NA; v_call: TRBV30; j_call: TRBJ1-3; cdr3_nt: TGTGCCTGGAGTGTAGGAGGGGCGGGAAACACCATATATTTT; cdr3_aa: CAWSVGGAGNTIYF
d_call: TRBD2; clone_size: NA; v_call: TRBV11-2; j_call: TRBJ2-1; cdr3_nt: TGTGCCAGCAGTCCGGTGCGGCGGGAGGGGGGGTATGAGCAGTTCTTC; cdr3_aa: CASSPVRREGGYEQFF
d_call: TRBD2; clone_size: NA; v_call: TRBV6-5; j_call: TRBJ2-7; cdr3_nt: TGTGCCAGCAGAGGGACTAGCGGGAGCATCTACGAGCAGTACTTC; cdr3_aa: CASRGTSGSIYEQYF
d_call: NA; clone_size: NA; v_call: TRBV28; j_call: TRBJ1-5; cdr3_nt: TGTGCCAGCACCCACTTCCGGGGGAGCAATCAGCCCCAGCATTTT; cdr3_aa: CASTHFRGSNQPQHF
d_call: NA; clone_size: once; v_call: TRBV6-5; j_call: TRBJ1-4; cdr3_nt: TGTGCCAGCAGTTACTCAGCCGGGTATGAAAAACTGTTTTTT; cdr3_aa: CASSYSAGYEKLFF
d_call: TRBD2; clone_size: NA; v_call: TRBV7-2; j_call: TRBJ2-1; cdr3_nt: TGTGCCAGCAGCTTAGGAGCGGGGGGCCCCACCAAATACAATGAGCAGTTCTTC; cdr3_aa: CASSLGAGGPTKYNEQFF
d_call: TRBD1; clone_size: NA; v_call: TRBV28; j_call: TRBJ1-1; cdr3_nt: TGTGCCAGCAGTCCATCCGGGACAGGGTATTCCGCTGAAGCTTTCTTT; cdr3_aa: CASSPSGTGYSAEAFF
d_call: TRBD2; clone_size: NA; v_call: TRBV7-8; j_call: TRBJ2-7; cdr3_nt: TGTGCCAGCAGCTCCGGACTAGCGGGAGAGCCCTACGAGCAGTACTTC; cdr3_aa: CASSSGLAGEPYEQYF
d_call: NA; clone_size: NA; v_call: TRBV11-2; j_call: TRBJ2-1; cdr3_nt: TGTGCCAGCAGCCGGGACTTTTACAATGAGCAGTTCTTC; cdr3_aa: CASSRDFYNEQFF
d_call: TRBD1; clone_size: NA; v_call: TRBV6-1; j_call: TRBJ1-1; cdr3_nt: TGTGCCAGCATTGATACAGGGGGTCCAGGGAACACTGAAGCTTTCTTT; cdr3_aa: CASIDTGGPGNTEAFF
d_call: NA; clone_size: NA; v_call: TRBV5-8; j_call: TRBJ2-1; cdr3_nt: TGTGCCAGCAGCTTGGGCCCAAAACGGCGCGGTGAGCAGTTCTTC; cdr3_aa: CASSLGPKRRGEQFF
d_call: TRBD2; clone_size: once; v_call: TRBV7-3; j_call: TRBJ2-3; cdr3_nt: TGTGCCAGCAGCTTGGGACTAGCGGGAGGCACAGATACGCAGTATTTT; cdr3_aa: CASSLGLAGGTDTQYF
d_call: NA; clone_size: NA; v_call: TRBV7-9; j_call: TRBJ1-2; cdr3_nt: TGTGCCAGCAGCGCCAGGGGATACAGTGGCTACACCTTC; cdr3_aa: CASSARGYSGYTF
d_call: NA; clone_size: NA; v_call: TRBV15; j_call: TRBJ1-2; cdr3_nt: TGTGCCACCAGCAGAGATTCTACAGCTAACTATGGCTACACCTTC; cdr3_aa: CATSRDSTANYGYTF
d_call: NA; clone_size: NA; v_call: TRBV10-3; j_call: TRBJ1-2; cdr3_nt: TGTGCCATCAGTGGCCCTACAGGGCGCGACTATGGCTACACCTTC; cdr3_aa: CAISGPTGRDYGYTF
d_call: TRBD1; clone_size: NA; v_call: TRBV11-2; j_call: TRBJ2-5; cdr3_nt: TGTGCCAGCACCCGGGACAGGGGATTAGAAGAGACCCAGTACTTC; cdr3_aa: CASTRDRGLEETQYF
d_call: NA; clone_size: once; v_call: TRBV5-5; j_call: TRBJ2-1; cdr3_nt: TGTGCCAGCAGCTTTTTTAGCACCAATGAGCAGTTCTTC; cdr3_aa: CASSFFSTNEQFF
d_call: NA; clone_size: NA; v_call: TRBV25-1; j_call: TRBJ2-3; cdr3_nt: TGTGCCAGCAGTGAATTCCAGGGGTCCCCGAGGGGGGATACGCAGTATTTT; cdr3_aa: CASSEFQGSPRGDTQYF
d_call: TRBD2; clone_size: NA; v_call: TRBV5-4; j_call: TRBJ2-5; cdr3_nt: TGTGCCAGCAGCCCCCCTGGCGGGAGGGTTGGGGAGACCCAGTACTTC; cdr3_aa: CASSPPGGRVGETQYF
d_call: TRBD2; clone_size: NA; v_call: TRBV27; j_call: TRBJ2-1; cdr3_nt: TGTGCCAGCAGTAGGGGACTAGCCGTATACAATGAGCAGTTCTTC; cdr3_aa: CASSRGLAVYNEQFF
d_call: TRBD2; clone_size: NA; v_call: TRBV5-1; j_call: TRBJ2-3; cdr3_nt: TGCGCCAGCAGCTTGACGGGAGGGCCGGGCACAGATACGCAGTATTTT; cdr3_aa: CASSLTGGPGTDTQYF
d_call: NA; clone_size: few; v_call: TRBV14; j_call: TRBJ1-2; cdr3_nt: TGTGCCAGCAGCCAAGAATCGATGAGATATGGCTACACCTTC; cdr3_aa: CASSQESMRYGYTF
d_call: NA; clone_size: many; v_call: TRBV5-4; j_call: TRBJ2-1; cdr3_nt: TGTGCCAGCAGCTTGGCCGGGAGTAATGAGCAGTTCTTC; cdr3_aa: CASSLAGSNEQFF
d_call: TRBD2; clone_size: few; v_call: TRBV4-1; j_call: TRBJ2-7; cdr3_nt: TGCGCCAGCAGCCCTACGCTAGCGGGAGAGCCCTACGAGCAGTACTTC; cdr3_aa: CASSPTLAGEPYEQYF
d_call: NA; clone_size: NA; v_call: TRBV5-5; j_call: TRBJ1-1; cdr3_nt: TGTGCCAGCAGCTTGGGGAACCAGGCGACCGAAGCTTTCTTT; cdr3_aa: CASSLGNQATEAFF
d_call: NA; clone_size: NA; v_call: TRBV5-6; j_call: TRBJ1-5; cdr3_nt: TGTGCCAGCAGCTTGGGTCGGGATCAGCCCCAGCATTTT; cdr3_aa: CASSLGRDQPQHF
d_call: TRBD2; clone_size: NA; v_call: TRBV9; j_call: TRBJ2-1; cdr3_nt: TGTGCCAGCAGCGTAGGGATAACTAGCGGAGGATACAATGAGCAGTTCTTC; cdr3_aa: CASSVGITSGGYNEQFF
d_call: NA; clone_size: NA; v_call: TRBV5-1; j_call: TRBJ1-5; cdr3_nt: TGCGCCAGCAGCTTGGGCCTATTGGGGGGTGGCAATCAGCCCCAGCATTTT; cdr3_aa: CASSLGLLGGGNQPQHF
d_call: NA; clone_size: many; v_call: TRBV6-5; j_call: TRBJ1-2; cdr3_nt: TGTGCCAGCAGGGACAGAGACGAAAACTTCTATGGCTACACCTTC; cdr3_aa: CASRDRDENFYGYTF
d_call: TRBD1; clone_size: NA; v_call: TRBV7-8; j_call: TRBJ2-7; cdr3_nt: TGTGCCAGCAGCTTAGGAGTAGGGGGCTGGTTCGAGCAGTACTTC; cdr3_aa: CASSLGVGGWFEQYF
d_call: NA; clone_size: NA; v_call: TRBV27; j_call: TRBJ2-7; cdr3_nt: TGTGCCAGCAGTTTAAGGACAGCCGACTCCTACGAGCAGTACTTC; cdr3_aa: CASSLRTADSYEQYF
d_call: NA; clone_size: NA; v_call: TRBV6-5; j_call: TRBJ2-1; cdr3_nt: TGTGCCAGCAGTTTTGCAGGGGGGAATGAGCAGTTCTTC; cdr3_aa: CASSFAGGNEQFF
d_call: TRBD1; clone_size: NA; v_call: TRBV6-2/TRBV6-3; j_call: TRBJ2-7; cdr3_nt: TGTGCCAGCAGTTCGACAGGGGGCTTCGAGCAGTACTTC; cdr3_aa: CASSSTGGFEQYF
d_call: TRBD2; clone_size: NA; v_call: TRBV11-1; j_call: TRBJ2-3; cdr3_nt: TGTGCCAGCACCCCCGGGACTAGAACAGATACGCAGTATTTT; cdr3_aa: CASTPGTRTDTQYF
d_call: TRBD1; clone_size: NA; v_call: TRBV5-1; j_call: TRBJ2-3; cdr3_nt: TGCGCCAGCAGCTCCACAGGGGGCACAGATACGCAGTATTTT; cdr3_aa: CASSSTGGTDTQYF
d_call: TRBD2; clone_size: NA; v_call: TRBV5-1; j_call: TRBJ2-5; cdr3_nt: TGCGCCAGCAGCATGACTAGCGGAGCTCAAGAGACCCAGTACTTC; cdr3_aa: CASSMTSGAQETQYF
d_call: NA; clone_size: NA; v_call: TRBV5-6; j_call: TRBJ1-5; cdr3_nt: TGTGCCAGCAGCTTGGGAGCCAAGGGGTACCGGCAGCCCCAGCATTTT; cdr3_aa: CASSLGAKGYRQPQHF
d_call: NA; clone_size: NA; v_call: TRBV19; j_call: TRBJ1-5; cdr3_nt: TGTGCCAGTAGTTCGGGATATAATCAGCCCCAGCATTTT; cdr3_aa: CASSSGYNQPQHF
d_call: TRBD2; clone_size: once; v_call: TRBV29-1; j_call: TRBJ2-1; cdr3_nt: TGCAGCGGCTTTAGCGGGGGGGCCGGCTACAATGAGCAGTTCTTC; cdr3_aa: CSGFSGGAGYNEQFF
d_call: TRBD1; clone_size: NA; v_call: TRBV28; j_call: TRBJ1-2; cdr3_nt: TGTGCCAGCAGTGGACAGGTTCCTAGTGGCTACACCTTC; cdr3_aa: CASSGQVPSGYTF
d_call: NA; clone_size: NA; v_call: TRBV4-1; j_call: TRBJ2-5; cdr3_nt: TGCGCCAGCAGCATAACGGACTTTTCTCTGGGGACCCAGTACTTC; cdr3_aa: CASSITDFSLGTQYF
d_call: NA; clone_size: NA; v_call: TRBV19; j_call: TRBJ2-1; cdr3_nt: TGTGCCAGTAGTATAGCCCCCCGCTACAATGAGCAGTTCTTC; cdr3_aa: CASSIAPRYNEQFF
d_call: TRBD2; clone_size: NA; v_call: TRBV4-2; j_call: TRBJ2-2; cdr3_nt: TGTGCCAGCAGCCAAGGAATAGCGGGGGCCCTGAACACCGGGGAGCTGTTTTTT; cdr3_aa: CASSQGIAGALNTGELFF
d_call: TRBD2; clone_size: NA; v_call: TRBV14; j_call: TRBJ2-1; cdr3_nt: TGTGCCAGCAGCCCCGCGGGGGGGAGTGGCTTCTTC; cdr3_aa: CASSPAGGSGFF
d_call: NA; clone_size: NA; v_call: TRBV6-5; j_call: TRBJ1-1; cdr3_nt: TGTGCCAGCAGTTACGGGCCCTTGAACACTGAAGCTTTCTTT; cdr3_aa: CASSYGPLNTEAFF
d_call: TRBD1; clone_size: NA; v_call: TRBV29-1; j_call: TRBJ2-1; cdr3_nt: TGCAGCGGCGGGGACAGGACTGGGAATGAGCAGTTCTTC; cdr3_aa: CSGGDRTGNEQFF
d_call: NA; clone_size: few; v_call: TRBV11-3; j_call: TRBJ2-1; cdr3_nt: TGTGCCAGCAGCCCCCGACAGGGTCAGGGGGGTAATGAGCAGTTCTTC; cdr3_aa: CASSPRQGQGGNEQFF
d_call: TRBD1; clone_size: NA; v_call: TRBV19; j_call: TRBJ1-2; cdr3_nt: TGTGCCAGTCGCTCCGGGACAGTTGGCTATGGCTACACCTTC; cdr3_aa: CASRSGTVGYGYTF
d_call: NA; clone_size: NA; v_call: TRBV2; j_call: TRBJ1-1; cdr3_nt: TGTGCCAGCAGTGAATTCCAGGTCCTGAACACTGAAGCTTTCTTT; cdr3_aa: CASSEFQVLNTEAFF
d_call: TRBD1; clone_size: NA; v_call: TRBV7-9; j_call: TRBJ2-1; cdr3_nt: TGTGCCAGCAGCCCCGGACAGGTAGACAATGAGCAGTTCTTC; cdr3_aa: CASSPGQVDNEQFF
d_call: NA; clone_size: NA; v_call: TRBV3-1/TRBV3-2; j_call: TRBJ2-7; cdr3_nt: TGTGCCAGCAGCCAGGCTCTCGAGCAGTACTTC; cdr3_aa: CASSQALEQYF
d_call: NA; clone_size: NA; v_call: TRBV7-8; j_call: TRBJ1-5; cdr3_nt: TGTGCCAGCAGCTTACATCAGGGCCCCAGTCAGCCCCAGCATTTT; cdr3_aa: CASSLHQGPSQPQHF
d_call: NA; clone_size: NA; v_call: TRBV9; j_call: TRBJ2-1; cdr3_nt: TGTGCCAGCAGCGTAGAGCGGGCGAGCTCCTACAATGAGCAGTTCTTC; cdr3_aa: CASSVERASSYNEQFF